This paragraph reports one T cell receptor (beta chain). Per the original methods: Amplified reference gene primers provided the basis for estimating nucleated cell counts. Profiled with immunoSEQ multiplex PCR; TCRdb holds only in-frame clones, not every one. Clonal size and the V and J genes are those of that table, whereas D and trimming came from the DNA. This sample carries 300,000 to 350,000 clones, more than 70% of them seen once, and the ten largest clones take 2.5% to 3%. The source of the sample is a study of blood T cell repertoires in COVID-19. Study-level information: T cells, B-cell-depleted T cells, or PBMCs provided the cDNA or gDNA that served as material.

The V end lost 2 bases, the J end lost 3 bases, and 6 bases lay between the germline ends. The CDR3 is made up of 13 amino acids. In germline, CDR1 is SGHAT, CDR2 FQNNGV. The sample comprised peripheral blood. The chain carries TRBV11-2 and TRBJ2-3; D not certain. This clonotype originated in a man younger than 40 with active or convalescent COVID-19. The CDR3 region has the DNA TGTGCCAGCAGCTTATTTATAACAGATACGCAGTATTTT. It is translated as CASSLFITDTQYF.